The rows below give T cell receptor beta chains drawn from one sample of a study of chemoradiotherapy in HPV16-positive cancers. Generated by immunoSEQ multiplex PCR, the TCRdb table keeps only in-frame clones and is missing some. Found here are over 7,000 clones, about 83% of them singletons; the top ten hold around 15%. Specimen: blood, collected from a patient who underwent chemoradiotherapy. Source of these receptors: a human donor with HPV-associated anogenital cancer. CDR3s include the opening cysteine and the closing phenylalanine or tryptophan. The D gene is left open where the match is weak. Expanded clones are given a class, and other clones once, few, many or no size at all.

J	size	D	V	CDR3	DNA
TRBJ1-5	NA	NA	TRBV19	CASVRDRDQPQHF	TGTGCCAGCGTCCGGGACCGAGATCAGCCCCAGCATTTT
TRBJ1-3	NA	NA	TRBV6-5	CASSYSTGFGNTIYF	TGTGCCAGCAGTTACTCTACAGGGTTTGGAAACACCATATATTTT
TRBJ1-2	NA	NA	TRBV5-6	CASSPSGGSYGYTF	TGTGCCAGCAGCCCCTCTGGGGGGAGCTATGGCTACACCTTC
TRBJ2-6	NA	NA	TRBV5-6	CASRERGSGANVLTF	TGTGCCAGCAGGGAAAGGGGGTCGGGGGCCAACGTCCTGACTTTC
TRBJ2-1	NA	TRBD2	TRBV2	CASLYSGGNPGGSLNEQFF	TGTGCCAGCCTCTATAGCGGGGGGAACCCGGGAGGATCTCTCAATGAGCAGTTCTTC
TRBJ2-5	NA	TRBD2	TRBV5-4	CASSFPSGGGHGTQYF	TGTGCCAGCAGCTTTCCCAGCGGGGGGGGTCATGGGACCCAGTACTTC
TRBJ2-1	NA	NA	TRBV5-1	CASSLESYNEQFF	TGCGCCAGCAGCTTGGAAAGCTACAATGAGCAGTTCTTC
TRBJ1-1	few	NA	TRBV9	CASSDGRNTLNTEAFF	TGTGCCAGCAGCGACGGACGTAACACCCTGAACACTGAAGCTTTCTTT
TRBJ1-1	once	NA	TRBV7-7	CASSPTVNTEAFF	TGTGCCAGCAGTCCGACAGTGAACACTGAAGCTTTCTTT
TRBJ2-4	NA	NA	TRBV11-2	CASSPGAWNIQYF	TGTGCCAGCAGCCCCGGGGCCTGGAACATTCAGTACTTC
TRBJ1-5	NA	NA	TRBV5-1	CASSYDPSNQPQHF	TGCGCCAGCAGCTACGACCCTAGCAATCAGCCCCAGCATTTT
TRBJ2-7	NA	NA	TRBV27	CARGGALRAEYF	TGTGCCAGGGGGGGAGCTTTACGAGCGGAGTACTTC
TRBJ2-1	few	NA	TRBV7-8	CASSLGGVPHEQFF	TGTGCCAGCAGCTTAGGAGGGGTTCCCCATGAGCAGTTCTTC
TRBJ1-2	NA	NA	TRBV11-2	CASRPEGLRYGYTF	TGTGCCAGCAGGCCGGAAGGATTACGCTATGGCTACACCTTC
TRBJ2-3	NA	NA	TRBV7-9	CASSLGGFLTDTQYF	TGTGCCAGCAGCTTAGGCGGCTTCCTCACAGATACGCAGTATTTT
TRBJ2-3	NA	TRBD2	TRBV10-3	CAIRGKPGLAGGPTDTQYF	TGTGCCATCAGAGGTAAACCGGGACTAGCGGGGGGTCCCACAGATACGCAGTATTTT
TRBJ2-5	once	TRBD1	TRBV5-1	CASSFAGTGEGETQYF	TGCGCCAGCAGCTTCGCCGGGACAGGCGAGGGGGAGACCCAGTACTTC
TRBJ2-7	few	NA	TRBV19	CAIITGILTHEQYF	TGTGCCATCATTACAGGGATCTTGACCCACGAGCAGTACTTC
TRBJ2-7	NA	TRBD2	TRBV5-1	CASSLARGGAPYEQYF	TGCGCCAGCAGCTTGGCCCGCGGGGGGGCTCCCTACGAGCAGTACTTC
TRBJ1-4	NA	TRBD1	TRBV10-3	CAISPNTGQGTEKLFF	TGTGCCATCAGTCCTAACACGGGACAGGGGACAGAAAAACTGTTTTTT
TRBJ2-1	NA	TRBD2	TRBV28	CASSSLAGGLEQFF	TGTGCCAGCAGTTCCCTAGCGGGGGGGCTGGAGCAGTTCTTC
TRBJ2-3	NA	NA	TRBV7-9	CASSYGGQQDTQYF	TGTGCCAGCAGCTACGGGGGGCAACAAGATACGCAGTATTTT
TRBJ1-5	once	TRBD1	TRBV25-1	CASRPGQGSNQPQHF	TGTGCCAGCAGGCCGGGACAGGGTAGCAATCAGCCCCAGCATTTT
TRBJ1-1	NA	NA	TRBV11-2	CASSLPHNGDAYTEAFF	TGTGCCAGCAGCTTACCACACAACGGGGACGCCTACACTGAAGCTTTCTTT
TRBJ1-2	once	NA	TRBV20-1	CSVPGVYGYTF	TGCAGTGTTCCAGGGGTCTATGGCTACACCTTC
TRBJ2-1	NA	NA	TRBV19	CASSPNGDNSNEQFF	TGTGCCAGTTCCCCCAACGGGGACAACAGCAATGAGCAGTTCTTC
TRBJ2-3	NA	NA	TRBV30	CAWSVSGTDTQYF	TGTGCCTGGAGTGTATCCGGCACAGATACGCAGTATTTT